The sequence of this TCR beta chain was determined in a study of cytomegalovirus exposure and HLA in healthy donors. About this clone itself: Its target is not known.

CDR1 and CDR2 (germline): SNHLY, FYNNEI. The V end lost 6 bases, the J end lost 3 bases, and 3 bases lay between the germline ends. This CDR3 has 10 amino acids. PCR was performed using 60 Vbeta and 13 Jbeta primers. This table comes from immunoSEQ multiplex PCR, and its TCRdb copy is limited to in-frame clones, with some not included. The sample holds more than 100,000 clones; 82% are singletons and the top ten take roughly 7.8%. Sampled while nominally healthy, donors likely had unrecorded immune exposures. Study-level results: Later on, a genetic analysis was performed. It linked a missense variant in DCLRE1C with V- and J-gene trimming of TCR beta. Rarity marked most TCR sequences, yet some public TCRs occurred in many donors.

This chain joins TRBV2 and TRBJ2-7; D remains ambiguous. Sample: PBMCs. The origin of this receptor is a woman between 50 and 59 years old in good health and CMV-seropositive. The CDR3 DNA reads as TGTGCCAGCAGCAACTACGAGCAGTACTTC. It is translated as CASSNYEQYF.